The 28 T cell receptor beta chains in this list originate from one sample, sequenced in a study of blood T cell repertoires in COVID-19. The data were produced by immunoSEQ multiplex PCR, yet TCRdb's version contains in-frame clones alone and is incomplete. The table records 200,000 to 250,000 clones, approximately 80% of them present only once. Specimen: PBMCs or T cells enriched from blood (not recorded which). These receptors were collected from a woman in her forties with acute COVID-19.

The CDR3 loop is CASSPAGGLTRRQYF. The CDR3 region has the DNA TGTGCCAGCTCACCAGCAGGGGGCCTTACCCGTCGGCAGTACTTC. This chain links TRBV18 with TRBJ2-7; 8 positions match TRBD1. V lost 2 bases, J lost 9 bases, and 12 bases stayed unmatched. Per germline, CDR1 KGHSH and CDR2 LQKENI. This CDR3 region has 15 residues.

This clone appeared once. The chain recombines TRBV27 with TRBJ1-3; 7 bases line up with TRBD1. The CDR3 runs to 15 residues. V gave up 4 bases and J gave up 2 bases; unmatched junction bases: 5. Germline V gene lookup returns CDR1 MNHEY and CDR2 SMNVEV (reference sequence). The CDR3 reads CASSSTGITGNTIYF. The CDR3 coding sequence is TGTGCCAGCAGTTCGACAGGGATAACTGGAAACACCATATATTTT.

The CDR3 DNA reads TGTGCCAGTCAATACCGCTCAGGGGTAGGAGTGGGAGATACGCAGTATTTT. Translated, it gives CASQYRSGVGVGDTQYF. This chain connects TRBV19 to TRBJ2-3; a possible D gene is TRBD1 (6 bases). This CDR3 is 17 amino acids long. Germline V gives CDR1 LNHDA, CDR2 SQIVND (reference sequence). The V end was cut by 8 bases, the J end by 5 bases, with 26 bases between.

V gene TRBV7-2 combines with J gene TRBJ2-4; no reliable D call. Germline V CDR1 and CDR2: SGHTA, FQGNSA. V was shortened by 3 bases and J by 0 bases, with 12 bases between the two germline ends. CDR3 length equals 16 residues. As DNA, the CDR3 is TGTGCCAGCAGCTTGAGGCAGCAACTAGCCAAAAACATTCAGTACTTC. It encodes CASSLRQQLAKNIQYF.

The rearrangement joins TRBV30 to TRBJ1-2; D remains unclear. Deletions cut 1 base from V and 2 bases from J, with 5 bases between. This CDR3 is built from 12 residues. CDR1 GTSNPN and CDR2 SVGIG come from the germline V gene (reference sequence). The CDR3 DNA is TGTGCCTGGAGTGGGAGAAACTATGGCTACACCTTC. Encoded protein: CAWSGRNYGYTF.

The chain uses TRBV29-1 and TRBJ2-6; 8 bases agree with TRBD1. The V gene's germline CDR1 is SQVTM and CDR2 ANQGSEA. The CDR3 totals 18 residues. The J segment lost 0 bases and the V segment lost 6 bases, leaving 13 bases of the junction unmatched. The CDR3 nucleotides are TGCAGCGTACAAGGCCTAGGGACAGGTAACTCTGGGGCCAACGTCCTGACTTTC. Translation: CSVQGLGTGNSGANVLTF.

The rearrangement uses TRBV11-2 and TRBJ2-7; 11 nucleotides agree with TRBD2. The CDR3 is 15 amino acids. From germline, CDR1 is SGHAT and CDR2 FQNNGV. J gave up 2 bases and V 5 bases, and 5 bases lay outside the gene matches. DNA for the CDR3: TGTGCCAGCAGCCCCGGACTAGCGGGTCCCTACGAGCAGTACTTC. Protein product: CASSPGLAGPYEQYF.

The chain recombines TRBV18 with TRBJ1-3; TRBD1 matches 7 bases. With V trimmed by 3 bases and J by 0 bases, 8 bases remained unmatched. The CDR3 sequence is 17 residues long. The germline V gene has CDR1 KGHSH and CDR2 LQKENI. The CDR3 DNA reads TGTGCCAGCTCACCCCCCGGGACAGCCAGCTCTGGAAACACCATATATTTT. Its translation: CASSPPGTASSGNTIYF.

The chain recombines TRBV19 with TRBJ1-1; maybe TRBD1 (6 bases). The germline V gene encodes CDR1 LNHDA and CDR2 SQIVND (reference sequence). V was shortened by 5 bases and J by 1 base, with 11 bases between the two germline ends. The CDR3 extends over 14 amino acids. The CDR3 coding sequence is TGTGCCAGTAGTTTTTACAGGGAGAACACTGAAGCTTTCTTT. Translating gives CASSFYRENTEAFF.

The rearrangement joins TRBV28 to TRBJ2-3; 8 bases agree with TRBD2. Germline CDR1 MDHEN, CDR2 SYDVKM. J was trimmed by 0 bases and V by 8 bases; bases with no gene match: 4. There are 14 residues in the CDR3. The CDR3 protein is CASEKRGSTDTQYF. The DNA for the CDR3 is TGTGCCAGCGAGAAGCGGGGGAGCACAGATACGCAGTATTTT.

This chain connects TRBV19 to TRBJ2-1, with TRBD2 matching over 9 bases. The CDR3 is 15 amino acids. CDR1 and CDR2 from the germline V gene are LNHDA and SQIVND (reference sequence). Unmatched junction bases numbered 4, after V lost 5 bases and J lost 2 bases. The CDR3, as DNA: TGTGCCAGTAGTCCAACTAGCGGGCCCTACAATGAGCAGTTCTTC. It yields the protein CASSPTSGPYNEQFF.

The chain links TRBV10-3 to TRBJ1-1, with 7 bases aligning to TRBD1. The CDR3 loop spans 14 amino acids. Looked up from germline, CDR1 is ENHRY and CDR2 is SYGVKD. With V trimmed by 5 bases and J by 3 bases, 6 bases remained unmatched. This CDR3 reads CAISKTGTDTEAFF. The DNA of the CDR3 is TGTGCCATCAGTAAGACAGGGACGGACACTGAAGCTTTCTTT.

The chain combines TRBV7-9 with TRBJ2-1; 9 bases agree with TRBD2. In germline, CDR1 is SEHNR, CDR2 FQNEAQ (reference sequence). The J segment lost 0 bases and the V segment lost 6 bases, leaving 6 bases of the junction unmatched. The length of the CDR3 is 16 residues. The CDR3 DNA reads TGTGCCAGCAGTTCTAGCGGGACGAGCTCCTACAATGAGCAGTTCTTC. Translating gives CASSSSGTSSYNEQFF.

The chain recombines TRBV4-1 with TRBJ1-2; D is unresolved. Trimming cost V 0 bases and J 8 bases, with 7 bases left between them. The CDR3 extends over 12 amino acids. In germline, CDR1 is MGHRA, CDR2 YSYEKL. Here the CDR3 DNA reads TGCGCCAGCAGCCAAGATGGAGGGGGCTACACCTTC. It specifies CASSQDGGGYTF.

The chain combines TRBV27 with TRBJ1-2, with 8 bases fitting TRBD1. Germline CDR1 is MNHEY and CDR2 is SMNVEV (reference sequence). This CDR3 is built from 15 residues. J was trimmed by 5 bases and V by 5 bases; bases with no gene match: 10. The CDR3 region is CASSTDRGLHYGYTF. CDR3 in DNA: TGTGCCAGCAGTACCGACAGGGGACTTCATTATGGCTACACCTTC.

The chain couples TRBV15 to TRBJ1-3; no clear D. V lost 0 bases and J 9 bases, leaving 12 bases between the germline ends. This CDR3 spans 14 amino acids. Germline values: CDR1 LNHNV, CDR2 YYDKDF (reference sequence). CDR3 residues: CATSRERGRGTIYF. CDR3 DNA sequence: TGTGCCACCAGCAGAGAACGGGGTAGAGGCACCATATATTTT. The entire variable domain, with the rest obtained from reference TRBV15 and TRBJ1-3, is as follows: DAMVIQNPRYQVTQFGKPVTLSCSQTLNHNVMYWYQQKSSQAPKLLFHYYDKDFNNEADTPDNFQSRRPNTSFCFLDIRSPGLGDTAMYLCATSRERGRGTIYFGEGSWLTVV.

V usage is TRBV5-1 and J usage is TRBJ1-2; D is unresolved. CDR3 length equals 14 residues. Germline V gene lookup returns CDR1 SGHRS and CDR2 YFSETQ. Trimming cost V 0 bases and J 8 bases, with 14 bases left between them. The DNA of the CDR3 is TGCGCCAGCAGCTTGGGTACGGAGCAGAAGGGCTACACCTTC. This translates into CASSLGTEQKGYTF.

This chain joins TRBV28 and TRBJ2-2; D remains unclear. The CDR3 is 12 residues long. V was clipped by 6 bases and J by 5 bases, with 7 bases between them. CDR1 MDHEN and CDR2 SYDVKM come from the germline V gene. The CDR3 region has the DNA TGTGCCAGCAGGGTCAGGACCGGGGAGCTGTTTTTT. It encodes CASRVRTGELFF.

V and J are TRBV5-6 and TRBJ1-5; a possible D gene is TRBD1 (6 bases). Between the trimmed V and J ends, which lost 0 bases and 7 bases, there was a span of 11 bases. The CDR3 spans 14 residues. Per the germline V gene, CDR1 is SGHDT and CDR2 is YYEEEE. In DNA, the CDR3 is TGTGCCAGCAGCTTGGGAGGGGGGGGGCAGCCCCAGCATTTT. Translation: CASSLGGGGQPQHF.

The rearrangement uses TRBV4-1 and TRBJ1-1, with TRBD1 matching over 10 bases. The germline CDR1 and CDR2 sequences are MGHRA and YSYEKL. J lost 4 bases, V lost 1 base, and 15 bases had no gene match. This CDR3 contains 19 residues. CDR3 nucleotide sequence: TGCGCCAGCAGCCAAGTATTCGCCCGGGGACAGGGGACGACCACTGAAGCTTTCTTT. This translates into CASSQVFARGQGTTTEAFF.

J is TRBJ1-2 and V is TRBV7-2; TRBD1 matches at 9 bases. V shed 5 bases and J 8 bases; nucleotides not matched to a gene: 6. Germline CDR1 is SGHTA and CDR2 is FQGNSA. This CDR3 contains 13 residues. This chain's CDR3 is CASSPNRGHGYTF. As DNA, the CDR3 is TGTGCCAGCAGCCCGAACAGGGGGCACGGCTACACCTTC.

The chain has TRBV11-3 and TRBJ2-3, with 8 nucleotides matching TRBD1. The CDR3 consists of 19 residues. Trimming removed 1 base from V and 2 bases from J; junction bases left unmatched: 14. The V gene's germline CDR1 is SGHNT and CDR2 YENEEA. CDR3 loop: CASSLGRQGLPLFTDTQYF. The CDR3 DNA follows: TGTGCCAGCAGCTTAGGACGACAGGGGCTCCCTCTATTCACAGATACGCAGTATTTT.

The rearrangement uses TRBV24-1 and TRBJ1-1; no definite D call. This CDR3 has 12 amino acids. Germline V CDR1 and CDR2: KGHDR, SFDVKD. The V end lost 4 bases, the J end lost 6 bases, and 8 bases lay between the germline ends. This chain's CDR3 is CATSDPTSEAFF. DNA for the CDR3: TGTGCCACCAGTGACCCGACATCTGAAGCTTTCTTT.

V usage is TRBV7-2 and J usage is TRBJ2-1; 8 nucleotides align to TRBD2. The CDR3 has 15 residues. Trimming removed 3 bases from V and 6 bases from J; junction bases left unmatched: 7. The germline gives CDR1 SGHTA, CDR2 FQGNSA. Here the CDR3 reads CASSFAGGIGNEQFF. CDR3 nucleotide sequence: TGTGCCAGCAGCTTTGCGGGAGGAATCGGCAATGAGCAGTTCTTC.

This clone was seen ten or more times. J is TRBJ2-2 and V is TRBV19, with D possibly TRBD1 on 6 matching bases. The CDR3 totals 14 residues. V gave up 7 bases and J gave up 3 bases, with 12 bases separating them. CDR1 and CDR2 (germline): LNHDA, SQIVND (reference sequence). The DNA of the CDR3 is TGTGCCAGTAAGAGCCAGGGGTACACCGGGGAGCTGTTTTTT. Protein sequence: CASKSQGYTGELFF.

The chain couples TRBV18 to TRBJ1-2; no definite D call. With 2 bases removed from V and 6 bases from J, the gap between germline ends came to 7 bases. Germline V CDR1 and CDR2: KGHSH, LQKENI. The CDR3 has 12 amino acids. The CDR3 DNA reads TGTGCCAGCTCACCAGGAGATCATGGCTACACCTTC. Translation: CASSPGDHGYTF.

This chain connects TRBV19 to TRBJ1-1, with 7 nucleotides matching TRBD1. Looked up from germline, CDR1 is LNHDA and CDR2 is SQIVND (reference sequence). The V and J ends lost 8 bases and 8 bases, in that order; junction bases with no gene match: 17. CDR3 size: 15 residues. Here the CDR3 DNA reads TGTGCCAGTGCACCCACAGGGGCAGGGTCAGGCGAAGCTTTCTTT. The encoded protein is CASAPTGAGSGEAFF. Supplemented by reference TRBV19 and TRBJ1-1, the full variable domain reads DGGITQSPKYLFRKEGQNVTLSCEQNLNHDAMYWYRQDPGQGLRLIYYSQIVNDFQKGDIAEGYSVSREKKESFPLTVTSAQKNPTAFYLCASAPTGAGSGEAFFGQGTRLTVV.

The gene calls are TRBV30 and TRBJ1-5, with 10 nucleotides matching TRBD1. The CDR3 spans 13 residues. V shed 5 bases and J 6 bases; nucleotides not matched to a gene: 4. Germline assignment: CDR1 GTSNPN and CDR2 SVGIG (reference sequence). The CDR3 DNA sequence: TGTGCCTGGGTACGGGACAGGGGTCAGCCCCAGCATTTT. It encodes CAWVRDRGQPQHF.